The present entry profiles one T cell receptor (beta chain) with its context. Its antigen specificity is not known. With a much larger clone just one base away, this may be a read error. Using a constant-region primer and ProtoScript II reverse transcriptase, TCRbeta-specific cDNA was reverse-transcribed from about 460 ng total RNA. The TCRbeta libraries were prepared through three rounds of nested multiplex PCR following a slightly modified ARM-PCR procedure. Multiplex TRBV1-TRBV30 forward primers and a Cbeta reverse primer were used in the first two PCR rounds, each of which was run for roughly 10 cycles. Sample barcodes and Illumina adapters were added in a final 25-cycle PCR with Deep VentR polymerase. Before sequencing, amplicons between 200 and 500 bp were purified from gel using a QIAquick gel extraction kit. TCRbeta amplicons were sequenced on an Illumina HiSeq 2500 with 250-bp paired-end reads. The authors processed their data as follows. Trimmomatic v0.33 was used to quality-trim the reads, and FLASH v1.2.11 was used to merge paired reads so that full CDR3 sequences could be recovered. MiGEC v1.2.1b assigned V, D and J germline segments to the rearranged TCRbeta sequences. Clonotype statistics and Shannon-Wiener diversity indices were calculated with VDJtools v1.0.0. To reduce sampling bias, subsequent analyses other than the diversity analysis used only the 250 most abundant clonotypes in each sample. TCRdb trimmed the raw reads at Q25, called clones with MiXCR and kept productive beta chains. Entries that share a CDR3 protein sequence are merged under the most common genes and DNA. What appears here as the V and J calls and clone size reflects TCRdb's work, not the paper's. Across this sample there are 300,000 to 400,000 distinct CDR3 sequences, with 65% seen only once. The leading ten clones occupy roughly 8.9% of the sample.

The sample comes from a study of tumor-infiltrating lymphocytes in primary liver carcinoma (dated by TCRdb to 2017 to 2019). About the investigation overall: Between late 2015 and March 2016, 5 or 6 patients in China with histopathologically diagnosed primary liver carcinoma had their tumors surgically resected. Of the five patients (three men and two women, aged 30 to 69 years), four had hepatocellular carcinoma and one had combined HCC and intrahepatic cholangiocarcinoma. The five patients had tumors staged T1-T3 N0M0, with maximum diameters ranging from about 4.2 to 10 cm. Each sample produced about 3.5 to 7.5 million productive TCRbeta reads, and read depth showed no significant difference between tissue types. Across five regions of each liver tumor, along with adjacent normal tissue and blood, the study brought together TCRbeta repertoire sequencing, expression microarrays and whole-exome sequencing. A total of 35 or so specimens from 5 patients underwent TCRbeta repertoire sequencing, comprising about 25 tumor regions, 5 adjacent noncancerous liver tissues and 5 peripheral blood samples. Repertoires from technical replicates were highly reproducible, with mean shared-clone rates around 0.87 and correlation coefficients above 0.98.

Blood RNA was extracted from unsorted whole blood using TRIzol reagent, and germline DNA was obtained with the DNeasy Blood & Tissue kit. Patients had chronic HBV infection and were treatment-naive at sampling. Before surgery, roughly 4 milliliters of peripheral blood were collected into K2EDTA tubes. The CDR3 numbers 13 residues from cysteine through phenylalanine. The read is trimmed to its CDR3 DNA, 39 bases read in frame from base 1. Trimming takes 6 bases from V and 8 bases from J, and the germline ends sit 14 bases apart. General conclusions and limits of the study: With just a few patients in the study, the authors point out that the findings should be validated in a larger study. Only the TCR beta chain was sequenced, so true repertoire diversity is likely underestimated because unpaired alpha chains were not captured. Comparison of CD4+ and CD8+ T cell repertoires was precluded by the use of bulk unsorted samples. Consistent with antigen-driven expansion, pairs of tumor regions showed higher repertoire overlap (mean roughly 35%) than either tumor-adjacent pairs (approximately 17%) or tumor-blood pairs (approximately 15%). A significantly larger repertoire fraction was made up by the top 250 clones in tumors than in blood (p = 0.039).

Recombination connected TRBV12-3 or TRBV12-4 to TRBJ2-1, with TRBD2 perhaps the D gene, on 5 matching bases. The sample was peripheral blood. The TCR originated in a man in his forties with primary liver carcinoma and hepatitis B virus infection. The nucleotide sequence reads as follows: TGTGCCAGCAGCAGAACTAGAATCCATGAGCAGTTCTTC. This is translated as CASSRTRIHEQFF.